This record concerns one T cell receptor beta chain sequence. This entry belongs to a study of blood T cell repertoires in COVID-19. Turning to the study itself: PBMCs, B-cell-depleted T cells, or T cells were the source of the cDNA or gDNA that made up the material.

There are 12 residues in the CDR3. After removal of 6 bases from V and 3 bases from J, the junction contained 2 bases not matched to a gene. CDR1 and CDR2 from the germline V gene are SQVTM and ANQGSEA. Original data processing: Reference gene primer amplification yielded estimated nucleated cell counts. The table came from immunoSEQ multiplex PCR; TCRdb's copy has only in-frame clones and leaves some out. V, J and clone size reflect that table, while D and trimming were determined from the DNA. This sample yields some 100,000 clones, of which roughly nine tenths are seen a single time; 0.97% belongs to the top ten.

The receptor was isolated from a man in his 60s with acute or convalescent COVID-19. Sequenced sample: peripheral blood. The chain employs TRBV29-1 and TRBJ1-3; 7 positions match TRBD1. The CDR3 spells CSVRTGGNTIYF. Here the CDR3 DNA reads TGCAGCGTGCGGACAGGTGGAAACACCATATATTTT.